Listed below are T cell receptor beta chains from one sample, sequenced in a study of early T cells in non-severe SARS-CoV-2 infection. TCRdb analysed the 5' RACE reads with MiXCR anew, one entry per CDR3 protein. The sample shows 80,000 to 95,000 distinct CDR3 sequences, roughly 17% of them seen only once. The sample here was whole blood, taken at baseline. These receptors were taken from an adult who was a healthcare worker with PCR-confirmed SARS-CoV-2 infection or an uninfected control (not recorded which). Each CDR3 is given with its conserved first and last residue. The D gene is left open where the match is weak. Expanded clones are given a class, and other clones once, few, many or no size at all.

v_call	j_call	d_call	clone_size	cdr3_nt	cdr3_aa
TRBV7-7	TRBJ2-1	.	few	TGTGCCAGCAGCTTGTTTTCCGGGGATGAGCAGTTCTTC	CASSLFSGDEQFF
TRBV6-5	TRBJ2-5	.	few	TGTGCCAGCAGTTACTCCAGAGAGACCCAGTACTTC	CASSYSRETQYF
TRBV20-1	TRBJ2-7	.	.	TGCAGTGCTTTTGAAGAGGGCTACGAGCAGTACTTC	CSAFEEGYEQYF
TRBV9	TRBJ2-7	.	.	TGTTGCCGGGGAGTCCTTCCCCACGAGCAGTACTTC	CCRGVLPHEQYF
TRBV6-4	TRBJ2-2	.	many	TGTGCCAGCAGTAAAGACGGGGAAGGCACCGGGGAGCTGTTTTTT	CASSKDGEGTGELFF
TRBV20-1	TRBJ2-7	TRBD2	few	TGCAGCCTTCGGGCCGGACTAGTTCCCTACGAGCAGTACTTC	CSLRAGLVPYEQYF
TRBV27	TRBJ2-3	.	.	TGTGCCAGCATGGTGGGGGTAAGGACAGATACGCAGTATTTT	CASMVGVRTDTQYF
TRBV20-1	TRBJ2-5	.	.	TGCAGTGCTTCCATAGCGGCGTACCAAGAGACCCAGTACTTC	CSASIAAYQETQYF
TRBV12-3/TRBV12-4	TRBJ2-5	TRBD2	few	TGTGCCAGCAGTCCTAGCGGAACGATCAAAGAGACCCAGTACTTC	CASSPSGTIKETQYF
TRBV10-2	TRBJ2-1	.	few	TGCGCCAGCAGTGAATTGGGTGAGCAGTTCTTC	CASSELGEQFF
TRBV6-5	TRBJ1-2	.	few	TGTGCCAGCACCAAAGGAGGTGGCTACACCTTC	CASTKGGGYTF
TRBV28	TRBJ2-7	TRBD2	many	TGTGCCAGCAGTTTATCGGGAGGGCGTGAGCAGTACTTC	CASSLSGGREQYF
TRBV7-9	TRBJ1-6	TRBD1	.	TGTGCCAGCAGCGCGGGACAGGGTTATTCACCCCTCCACTTT	CASSAGQGYSPLHF
TRBV4-1	TRBJ1-1	.	.	TGCGCCAGCAGCCAAGCGGACGGTCCATTTGGAGCTTTCTTT	CASSQADGPFGAFF
TRBV7-2	TRBJ2-7	.	few	TGTGCCAGCAGCTTAGGGCTAGTACGCTACGAGCAGTACTTC	CASSLGLVRYEQYF
TRBV10-3	TRBJ2-7	.	few	TGTGCCATCAGTGTTACGGGCCCCTACGAGCAGTACTTC	CAISVTGPYEQYF
TRBV23-1	TRBJ2-7	.	.	TGCGCCAGCAGTCAAAGCGACAAATCCTACGAGCAGTACTTC	CASSQSDKSYEQYF
TRBV10-2	TRBJ1-2	TRBD1	few	TGCGCCAGCAGTTTTTCGGACAGGAACTACTATGGCTACACCTTC	CASSFSDRNYYGYTF
TRBV12-3/TRBV12-4	TRBJ2-3	TRBD2	.	TGTGCCAGCAGTTCCCAGCGGGAGGATGTAGATACGCAGTATTTT	CASSSQREDVDTQYF
TRBV28	TRBJ2-2	.	few	TGTGCCAGCAGCCCCCCCCTAACGGTCACCGGGGAGCTGTTTTTT	CASSPPLTVTGELFF